The 29 T cell receptor beta chains below all came from one sample that was sequenced in a study of breast tumors, draining lymph nodes, adjacent tissues. From the multiplex PCR reads, TCRdb called clonotypes with MiXCR, one entry per CDR3 protein. Of 150,000 to 200,000 distinct CDR3 sequences in the sample, roughly a third were seen once. Samples came from axillary lymph nodes draining the breast cancer. Sequencing was done on a sample of axillary lymph node tissue. The receptors come from a female donor with breast cancer. Some clones in this sample may be carry-over from other donors' samples.

This clonotype was recorded many times. The chain is built from TRBV6-5 and TRBJ2-2; 8 bases align to TRBD1. With V trimmed by 6 bases and J by 0 bases, 6 bases remained unmatched. This CDR3 region has 16 residues. Per the germline V gene, CDR1 is MNHEY and CDR2 is SVGAGI. Written as DNA, the CDR3 is TGTGCCAGCAGCGGGGACAGGTTCGCGAACACCGGGGAGCTGTTTTTT. Its protein is CASSGDRFANTGELFF.

The chain has TRBV27 and TRBJ1-6, with TRBD1 as a possible D gene (6 bases). Trimming removed 6 bases from V and 4 bases from J, with 16 bases in between. CDR1 is MNHEY and CDR2 is SMNVEV in the germline V gene (reference sequence). The CDR3 is made up of 16 amino acids. CDR3 region: CASRQAGAEYNSPLHF. Here the CDR3 DNA reads TGTGCCAGCAGACAGGCAGGGGCGGAATATAATTCACCCCTCCACTTT.

Remarks on this clonotype: Because the CDR3's place on the DNA is in doubt, the DNA is left out and the CDR3 is given as listed by TCRdb. The gene calls are TRBV20-1 and TRBJ1-6; the D call of TRBD1 is as the table states it, not checked on the DNA. Looked up from germline, CDR1 is DFQATT and CDR2 is SNEGSKA (reference sequence). Counting both end residues, the CDR3 totals 23 amino acids. Here the CDR3 reads CSARDRRNNEQFFGPGTNSPLHF.

The rearrangement uses TRBV10-1 and TRBJ2-3, with D hard to call. V lost 2 bases to trimming and J lost 2 bases, with 8 bases between them. The germline V gene has CDR1 WNHNN and CDR2 SYGVQD (reference sequence). CDR3 length: 14 residues. Here the CDR3 reads CASSEGRDTDTQYF. In DNA form, the CDR3 reads TGCGCCAGCAGTGAGGGACGCGACACAGATACGCAGTATTTT.

This clonotype was counted at least ten times. The chain combines TRBV6-5 with TRBJ1-3; D is uncertain. There are 15 residues in the CDR3. Looked up from germline, CDR1 is MNHEY and CDR2 is SVGAGI. Trimming removed 6 bases from V and 0 bases from J, with 12 bases in between. CDR3 nucleotide sequence: TGTGCCAGCAGCCGCAGCCTCGACTCTGGAAACACCATATATTTT. Residues: CASSRSLDSGNTIYF.

This clonotype was observed many times. This chain uses TRBV11-2 with TRBJ2-2; TRBD1 matches at 7 bases. CDR3 length: 13 residues. Germline lookup yields CDR1 SGHAT and CDR2 FQNNGV. V was pared by 8 bases and J by 2 bases, with 2 bases of the junction left unmatched. In DNA, the CDR3 is TGTGCCAGCGGGACAGTAAACACCGGGGAGCTGTTTTTT. This codes for CASGTVNTGELFF.

This chain joins TRBV19 and TRBJ1-4; the D is unclear. Trimming removed 5 bases at V and 6 bases at J, with 10 bases between. The CDR3 is 13 residues long. The V gene's germline CDR1 is LNHDA and CDR2 SQIVND (reference sequence). The CDR3, as DNA: TGTGCCAGTAGTTCCCCTTTGGATGAAAAACTGTTTTTT. Protein: CASSSPLDEKLFF.

The chain joins TRBV20-1 to TRBJ1-4; D not certain. The germline CDR1 and CDR2 sequences are DFQATT and SNEGSKA (reference sequence). V lost 1 base to trimming and J lost 9 bases, with 24 bases between them. This CDR3 is 17 amino acids long. Written as DNA, the CDR3 is TGCAGTGCTAGAGCGTTCGCTAGCGGGAAGTCGGTGCAAAAACTGTTTTTT. This sequence encodes CSARAFASGKSVQKLFF.

This clonotype was seen repeatedly, ten times or more. The chain links TRBV5-6 to TRBJ1-5; 8 nucleotides align to TRBD1. Germline values: CDR1 SGHDT, CDR2 YYEEEE. After removal of 4 bases from V and 0 bases from J, the junction contained 6 bases not matched to a gene. The CDR3 covers 16 residues. CDR3 nucleotides: TGTGCCAGCAGCAACGGACAGGGCCTTAGCAATCAGCCCCAGCATTTT. Amino acid sequence: CASSNGQGLSNQPQHF. Full variable domain (remainder filled in from reference TRBV5-6 and TRBJ1-5): DAGVTQSPTHLIKTRGQQVTLRCSPKSGHDTVSWYQQALGQGPQFIFQYYEEEERQRGNFPDRFSGHQFPNYSSELNVNALLLGDSALYLCASSNGQGLSNQPQHFGDGTRLSIL.

Many counts were recorded for this clonotype. This rearrangement joins TRBV30 to TRBJ2-2, with 8 bases identical to TRBD2. With V trimmed by 3 bases and J by 3 bases, 6 bases remained unmatched. This CDR3 comprises 15 residues. Germline CDR1 is GTSNPN and CDR2 is SVGIG (reference sequence). The CDR3 region is CAWRISGSYTGELFF. The CDR3 coding sequence is TGTGCCTGGAGGATCAGCGGGAGCTACACCGGGGAGCTGTTTTTT.

This clonotype was observed at least ten times. V usage is TRBV5-8 and J usage is TRBJ2-7; 11 bases map to TRBD1. Germline CDR1 and CDR2: SGHTS and YDEGEE. This CDR3 is 15 amino acids long. V dropped 4 bases and J dropped 3; count of bases not matched to a gene: 6. DNA of the CDR3: TGTGCCAGCAGCCCAGGACAGGGGGCGGTCTACGAGCAGTACTTC. As protein: CASSPGQGAVYEQYF.

The chain combines TRBV5-4 with TRBJ2-3, with TRBD2 identical over 11 bases. The CDR3 contains 17 residues. The junction had 18 bases not matched to a gene; V was cut back by 4 bases and J by 11 bases. The germline gives CDR1 SGHNT, CDR2 YYREEE (reference sequence). The CDR3 region has the DNA TGTGCCAGCAGCCCGGAAATAGCGGGAGGGCCCTACAATGAGCAGTATTTT. Translated, it gives CASSPEIAGGPYNEQYF. Drawing the rest from reference TRBV5-4 and TRBJ2-3, the complete variable domain is ETGVTQSPTHLIKTRGQQVTLRCSSQSGHNTVSWYQQALGQGPQFIFQYYREEENGRGNFPPRFSGLQFPNYSSELNVNALELDDSALYLCASSPEIAGGPYNEQYFGPGTRLTVL.

The V gene is TRBV20-1, the J gene TRBJ1-5, with D perhaps matching TRBD1 (6 bases). The V gene's germline CDR1 is DFQATT and CDR2 SNEGSKA (reference sequence). This CDR3 region has 13 residues. With 6 bases removed from V and 4 bases from J, the gap between germline ends came to 13 bases. Here the CDR3 DNA reads TGCAGTGCCATGGACAGACCAAATCAGCCCCAGCATTTT. As protein: CSAMDRPNQPQHF.

V and J are TRBV6-2 or TRBV6-3 and TRBJ1-1; D gene unclear. V lost 2 bases and J lost 7, with 8 bases in between. The germline CDR1 and CDR2 sequences are MNHEY and SVGEGT. The CDR3 is 12 residues long. CDR3 sequence: CASSYTAREAFF. As DNA, the CDR3 is TGTGCCAGCAGTTACACAGCCCGTGAAGCTTTCTTT.

The chain combines TRBV7-9 with TRBJ1-1; D call uncertain. There are 15 residues in the CDR3. The germline V and J ends were trimmed by 2 bases and 1 base, with 11 bases remaining between them. CDR1 is SEHNR and CDR2 is FQNEAQ in the germline V gene (reference sequence). The CDR3: CASSLLGKANTEAFF. The CDR3 DNA reads as TGTGCCAGCAGCTTATTGGGCAAGGCGAACACTGAAGCTTTCTTT.

As to this clonotype: With a much larger clone just one base away, this may be a read error. The chain has TRBV6-2 or TRBV6-3 and TRBJ2-5, with 7 nucleotides matching TRBD1. There are 16 residues in the CDR3. CDR1 and CDR2 (germline): MNHEY, SVGEGT. The V segment lost 0 bases and the J segment 4 bases; nucleotides outside the gene matches: 8. The CDR3 is CASSYSEETGLETQYF. The CDR3 DNA reads TGTGCCAGCAGTTACTCGGAAGAGACAGGGTTAGAGACCCAGTACTTC.

To note about this clonotype: A much larger clone differs from this one at a single base, so this may be a read error. The V call is TRBV6-1, the J call TRBJ2-2; D is unclear. Trimming cost V 10 bases and J 1 base, with 7 bases left between them. The CDR3 totals 12 residues. Germline-derived CDR1 and CDR2 are MNHNS and SASEGT. The CDR3 loop reads CATARNTGELFF. The CDR3 nucleotides are TGTGCCACCGCCCGGAACACCGGGGAGCTGTTTTTT.

This clonotype was picked up many times. J is TRBJ2-5 and V is TRBV24-1, with D perhaps matching TRBD1 or TRBD2 (5 bases each). The germline V and J ends were trimmed by 2 bases and 4 bases, with 22 bases remaining between them. CDR3 length: 18 amino acids. Germline V gives CDR1 KGHDR, CDR2 SFDVKD. The CDR3 DNA sequence: TGTGCCACCAGTGATTCCCCGGACTCGGCGCCGGGGCCAGAGACCCAGTACTTC. This codes for CATSDSPDSAPGPETQYF.

This clonotype was found once. This CDR3 is CASSSNQGPSYEQYF. For the CDR3, the DNA is TGTGCCAGCAGCTCCAATCAGGGACCCTCCTACGAGCAGTACTTC. The J gene is TRBJ2-7, the V gene TRBV7-3, with D perhaps matching TRBD1 or TRBD2 (5 bases each). With 4 bases removed from V and 0 bases from J, the gap between germline ends came to 13 bases. The germline V gene has CDR1 SGHTA and CDR2 FQGTGA. This CDR3 is built from 15 residues.

A remark on this clonotype: One end of the junction varies from germline; a read error may be responsible. This chain links TRBV2 with TRBJ1-5, with D possibly TRBD1 on 6 matching bases. The germline V gene encodes CDR1 SNHLY and CDR2 FYNNEI. This CDR3 contains 14 residues. For the CDR3, the DNA is TGTGCCAGCAAAAGGGGGGGGAGCAATCGGCCCCAGCATTTT. Residues: CASKRGGSNRPQHF.

In this sample, this clonotype turned up a few times. A much bigger clone sits one base away, suggesting this may be a read error. The rearrangement links TRBV20-1 to TRBJ2-7, with a tentative D call TRBD2 (5 bases). The length of the CDR3 is 14 residues. Looked up from germline, CDR1 is DFQATT and CDR2 is SNEGSKA (reference sequence). The CDR3 DNA reads TGCAGTGCTAGTATAGACTACCTCTCCTCCGAGCAGTACTTC. Translated, it gives CSASIDYLSSEQYF.

The sample holds many counts of this clonotype. This sequence joins TRBV3-1 and TRBJ1-5, with D possibly matching TRBD1 (6 bases). Trimming removed 4 bases at V and 3 bases at J, with 10 bases between. Germline V lookup: CDR1 LGHDT, CDR2 YNNKEL (reference sequence). The CDR3 covers 14 residues. The DNA of the CDR3 is TGTGCCAGCAGCCGAGACAGGAACAATCAGCCCCAGCATTTT. It specifies CASSRDRNNQPQHF.

Worth noting for this clonotype: A much larger clone differs from this one at a single base, so this may be a read error. The V call is TRBV20-1, the J call TRBJ2-1, with unresolved D. CDR1 and CDR2 from the germline V gene are DFQATT and SNEGSKA (reference sequence). The CDR3 has 14 amino acids. As DNA, the CDR3 is TGCAGTGCTTGGAACCCCCTGCTTTACACTGAGCAGTTCTTC. Translated, it gives CSAWNPLLYTEQFF.

As to this clonotype: A read error is possible here, since a much larger clone lies one base away. This chain links TRBV27 with TRBJ2-6; D is undetermined. V was cut by 6 bases and J by 5 bases, with 17 bases left in between. Germline V gene sequence: CDR1 MNHEY, CDR2 SMNVEV (reference sequence). The CDR3 covers 16 residues. The CDR3 loop reads CASSPNLGARANVLTF. CDR3 nucleotides: TGTGCCAGCAGCCCAAATTTAGGCGCTAGGGCCAACGTCCTGACTTTC.

This clonotype was counted many times. This chain links TRBV20-1 with TRBJ1-6, with D hard to call. Germline-derived CDR1 and CDR2 are DFQATT and SNEGSKA (reference sequence). V lost 4 bases and J lost 5, with 6 bases in between. This CDR3 is 12 amino acids long. This CDR3 reads CSAIANNSPLHF. The DNA of the CDR3 is TGCAGTGCTATCGCGAATAATTCACCCCTCCACTTT.

This chain connects TRBV20-1 to TRBJ2-2; 9 bases are shared with TRBD2. This CDR3 has 15 amino acids. V was pared by 8 bases and J by 4 bases, with 11 bases of the junction left unmatched. The germline V gene encodes CDR1 DFQATT and CDR2 SNEGSKA (reference sequence). The CDR3 bases are TGCAGTCCCAGAGGTAGCGGGGGTATCACCGGGGAGCTGTTTTTT. It specifies CSPRGSGGITGELFF.

In this sample, this clonotype turned up many times. This chain links TRBV19 with TRBJ2-1; 10 positions match TRBD2. Trimming took 6 bases from V and 8 from J; bases not matched to a gene: 4. From germline, CDR1 is LNHDA and CDR2 SQIVND (reference sequence). CDR3 size: 13 residues. CDR3 coding DNA: TGTGCCAGTAGGGCTAGCGGGAGCCATGAGCAGTTCTTC. This encodes CASRASGSHEQFF.

This clonotype was counted many times. The J gene is TRBJ2-1, the V gene TRBV2; 8 bases are shared with TRBD1. V gave up 4 bases and J gave up 1 base; unmatched junction bases: 3. The CDR3 length is 15 residues. Looked up from germline, CDR1 is SNHLY and CDR2 is FYNNEI. The CDR3 loop reads CASSVTGESYNEQFF. The CDR3 nucleotides read TGTGCCAGCAGTGTGACAGGGGAATCCTACAATGAGCAGTTCTTC. Using reference TRBV2 and TRBJ2-1 for the parts outside the CDR3, the full variable domain is EPEVTQTPSHQVTQMGQEVILRCVPISNHLYFYWYRQILGQKVEFLVSFYNNEISEKSEIFDDQFSVERPDGSNFTLKIRSTKLEDSAMYFCASSVTGESYNEQFFGPGTRLTVL.

This clonotype was picked up many times. This chain links TRBV11-2 with TRBJ1-3, with D perhaps matching TRBD1 (5 bases). Germline CDR1 is SGHAT and CDR2 is FQNNGV. This CDR3 is built from 17 residues. The V and J ends lost 2 bases and 2 bases respectively, with 16 bases between them. CDR3 sequence (DNA): TGTGCCAGCAGCTTACCCGTCTCAGTGGGGGCTGGAAACACCATATATTTT. Its translation: CASSLPVSVGAGNTIYF.